This T cell receptor (beta chain) was captured by sequencing in a study of T cells in Graves' hyperthyroidism and ophthalmopathy. There are many counts of this clonotype. Uncontrolled infection, other autoimmune disease, pregnancy or lactation disqualified patients from enrolment. Orbital computed tomography and thyroid ultrasound, together with serum TRAb and thyroxine and clinical symptoms, were used for diagnoses. Germline lookup yields CDR1 MNHNS and CDR2 SASEGT. V gave up 10 bases and J gave up 0 bases, with 19 bases separating them. CDR3 size: 15 residues. Amplified TCR beta CDR3 regions derived from RNA transcripts. First-round RT-PCR of the TCR CDR3 relied on the HTBI primer set. TCRdb independently ran MiXCR on the multiplex PCR reads; one entry per CDR3 protein. The profile covers hundreds of thousands of distinct CDR3 sequences, with about 14% appearing a single time and about 10% taken by the ten largest.

The clonotype comes from a woman between 18 and 29 years old with Graves' hyperthyroidism. The chain carries TRBV6-1 and TRBJ2-7; D may be TRBD1 (6 bases). Sample: blood. CDR3 sequence (DNA): TGTGCCACCCTAGAGGCCAAAGGGGGCTCCTACGAGCAGTACTTC. Encoded protein: CATLEAKGGSYEQYF.